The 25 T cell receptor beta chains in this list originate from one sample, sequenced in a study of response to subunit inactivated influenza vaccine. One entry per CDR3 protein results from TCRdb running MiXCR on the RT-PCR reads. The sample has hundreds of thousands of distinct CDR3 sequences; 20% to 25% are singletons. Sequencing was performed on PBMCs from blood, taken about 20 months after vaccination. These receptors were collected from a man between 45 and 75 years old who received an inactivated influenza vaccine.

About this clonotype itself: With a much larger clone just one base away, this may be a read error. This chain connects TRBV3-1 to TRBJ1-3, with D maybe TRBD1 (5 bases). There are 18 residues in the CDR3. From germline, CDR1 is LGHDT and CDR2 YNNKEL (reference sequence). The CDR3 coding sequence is TGTGCCAGCAGCCAAGAAGGGAGGGGTTTGGTCTCTGGAACCACCATATATTTT. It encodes CASSQEGRGLVSGTTIYF.

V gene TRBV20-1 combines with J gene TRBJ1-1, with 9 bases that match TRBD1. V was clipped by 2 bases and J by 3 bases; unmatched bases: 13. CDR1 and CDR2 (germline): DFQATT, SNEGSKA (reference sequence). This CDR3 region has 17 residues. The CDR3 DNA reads TGCAGTGCTAGAAACAGGGGGCGCCTTTCGGTGGACACTGAAGCTTTCTTT. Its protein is CSARNRGRLSVDTEAFF.

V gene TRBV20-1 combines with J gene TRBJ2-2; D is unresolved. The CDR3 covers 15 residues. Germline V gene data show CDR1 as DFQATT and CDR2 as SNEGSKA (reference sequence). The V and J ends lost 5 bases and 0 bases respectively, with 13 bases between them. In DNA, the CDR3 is TGCAGTGCTCTCATGATCCAGCCGAACACCGGGGAGCTGTTTTTT. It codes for CSALMIQPNTGELFF.

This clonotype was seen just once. CDR3 DNA: TGTGCCAGCAGCTTAGCCGGAGGGGACCTAGGCAATCAGCCCCAGCATTTT. Translating gives CASSLAGGDLGNQPQHF. The rearrangement uses TRBV7-8 and TRBJ1-5; the D gene is possibly TRBD1 (5 bases). Germline CDR1 reads SGHVS; CDR2 reads FQNEAQ. This CDR3 has 17 residues. Trimming pared 0 bases from V and 2 bases from J, leaving 14 bases between.

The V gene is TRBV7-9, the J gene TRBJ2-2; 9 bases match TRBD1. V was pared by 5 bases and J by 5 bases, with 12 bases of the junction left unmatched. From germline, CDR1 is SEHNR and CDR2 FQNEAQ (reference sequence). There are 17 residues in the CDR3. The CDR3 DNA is TGTGCCAGCAGCACCCAAACTGACAGGGGGATAACCGGGGAGCTGTTTTTT. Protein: CASSTQTDRGITGELFF. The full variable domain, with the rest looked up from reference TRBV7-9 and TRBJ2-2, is DTGVSQNPRHKITKRGQNVTFRCDPISEHNRLYWYRQTLGQGPEFLTYFQNEAQLEKSRLLSDRFSAERPKGSFSTLEIQRTEQGDSAMYLCASSTQTDRGITGELFFGEGSRLTVL.

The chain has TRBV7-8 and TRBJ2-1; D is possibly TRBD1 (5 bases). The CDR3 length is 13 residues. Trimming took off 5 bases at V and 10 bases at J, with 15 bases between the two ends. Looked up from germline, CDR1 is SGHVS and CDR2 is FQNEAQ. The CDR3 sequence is CASSQNSQGEQFF. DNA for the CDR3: TGTGCCAGCAGCCAGAATAGTCAGGGAGAGCAGTTCTTC.

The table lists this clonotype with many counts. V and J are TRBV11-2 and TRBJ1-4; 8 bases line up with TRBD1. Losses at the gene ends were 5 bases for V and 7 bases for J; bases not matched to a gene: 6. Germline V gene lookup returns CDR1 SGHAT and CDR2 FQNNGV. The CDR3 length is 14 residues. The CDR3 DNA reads TGTGCCAGCAGCCAGACAGGGGCGGGTGAAAAACTGTTTTTT. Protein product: CASSQTGAGEKLFF.

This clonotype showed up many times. The DNA for the CDR3 is TGTGCCAGTAGTATCGACAGGGGGTCTCAGCCCCAGCATTTT. This translates into CASSIDRGSQPQHF. The chain is built from TRBV19 and TRBJ1-5, with 9 bases matching TRBD1. The CDR3 totals 14 residues. CDR1 and CDR2 from the germline V gene are LNHDA and SQIVND (reference sequence). V lost 3 bases, J lost 6 bases, and 3 bases stayed unmatched.

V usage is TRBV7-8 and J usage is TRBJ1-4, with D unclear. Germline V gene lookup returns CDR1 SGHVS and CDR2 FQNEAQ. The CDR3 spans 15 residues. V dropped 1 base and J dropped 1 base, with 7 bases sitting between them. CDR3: CASSLVRRTNEKLFF. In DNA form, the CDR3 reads TGTGCCAGCAGCTTAGTGAGGAGAACTAATGAAAAACTGTTTTTT.

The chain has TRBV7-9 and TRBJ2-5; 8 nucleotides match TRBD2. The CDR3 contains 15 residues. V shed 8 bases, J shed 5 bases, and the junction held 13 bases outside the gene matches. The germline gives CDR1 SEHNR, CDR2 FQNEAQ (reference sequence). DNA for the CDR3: TGTGCCAGCCATGGGGAGCGGGAGCAAGGCGAGACCCAGTACTTC. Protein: CASHGEREQGETQYF.

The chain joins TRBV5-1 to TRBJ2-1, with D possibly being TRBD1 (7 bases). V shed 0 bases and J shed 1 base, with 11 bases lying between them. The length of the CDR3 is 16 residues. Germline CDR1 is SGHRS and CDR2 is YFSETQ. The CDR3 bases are TGCGCCAGCAGCTTGGATCCAGGGGGGTCCTACAATGAGCAGTTCTTC. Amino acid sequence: CASSLDPGGSYNEQFF. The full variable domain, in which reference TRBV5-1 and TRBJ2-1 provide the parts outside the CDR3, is KAGVTQTPRYLIKTRGQQVTLSCSPISGHRSVSWYQQTPGQGLQFLFEYFSETQRNKGNFPGRFSGRQFSNSRSEMNVSTLELGDSALYLCASSLDPGGSYNEQFFGPGTRLTVL.

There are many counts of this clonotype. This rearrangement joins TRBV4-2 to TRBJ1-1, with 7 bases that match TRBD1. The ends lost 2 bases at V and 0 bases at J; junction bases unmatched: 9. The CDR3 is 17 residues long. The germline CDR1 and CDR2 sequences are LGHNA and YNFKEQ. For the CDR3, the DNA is TGTGCCAGCAGCCAAAGGGGGCGACGAGCTATGAACACTGAAGCTTTCTTT. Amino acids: CASSQRGRRAMNTEAFF.

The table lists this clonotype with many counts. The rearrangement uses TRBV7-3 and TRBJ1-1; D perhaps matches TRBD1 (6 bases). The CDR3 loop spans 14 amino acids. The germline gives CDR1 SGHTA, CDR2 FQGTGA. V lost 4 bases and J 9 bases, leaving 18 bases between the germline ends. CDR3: CASSSSREQGKAFF. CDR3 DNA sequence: TGTGCCAGCAGCTCGAGCCGCGAACAGGGCAAAGCTTTCTTT.

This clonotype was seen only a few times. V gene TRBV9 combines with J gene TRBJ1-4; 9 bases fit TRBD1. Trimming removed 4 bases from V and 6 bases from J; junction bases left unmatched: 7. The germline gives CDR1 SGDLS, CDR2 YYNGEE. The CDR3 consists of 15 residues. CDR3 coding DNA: TGTGCCAGCAGCCCCGGGGACAGGGACGATGAAAAACTGTTTTTT. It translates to CASSPGDRDDEKLFF.

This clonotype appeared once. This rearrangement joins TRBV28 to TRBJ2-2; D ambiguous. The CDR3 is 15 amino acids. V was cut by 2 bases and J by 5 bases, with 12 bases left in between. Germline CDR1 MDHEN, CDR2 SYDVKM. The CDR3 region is CASSLGPRRTGELFF. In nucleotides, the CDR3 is TGTGCCAGCAGTTTAGGCCCCCGAAGGACCGGGGAGCTGTTTTTT.

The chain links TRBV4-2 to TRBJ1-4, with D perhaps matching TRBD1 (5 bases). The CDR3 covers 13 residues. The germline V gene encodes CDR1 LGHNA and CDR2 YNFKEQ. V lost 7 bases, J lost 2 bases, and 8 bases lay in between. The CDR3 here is CASTRDTNEKLFF. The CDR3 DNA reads TGTGCCAGCACCCGGGACACTAATGAAAAACTGTTTTTT.

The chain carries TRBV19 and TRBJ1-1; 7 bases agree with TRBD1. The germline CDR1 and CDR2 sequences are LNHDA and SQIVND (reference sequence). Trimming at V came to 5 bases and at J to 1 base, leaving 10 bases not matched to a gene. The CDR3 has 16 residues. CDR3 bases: TGTGCCAGTAGTCCCCAGACCCCAGGGGGGAACACTGAAGCTTTCTTT. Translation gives CASSPQTPGGNTEAFF.

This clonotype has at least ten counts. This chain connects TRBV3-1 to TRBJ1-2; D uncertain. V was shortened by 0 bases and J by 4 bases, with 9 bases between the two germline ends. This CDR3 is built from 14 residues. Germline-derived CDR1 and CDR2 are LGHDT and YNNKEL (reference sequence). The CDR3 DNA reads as TGTGCCAGCAGCCAAGATACCGGGCCCTATGGCTACACCTTC. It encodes CASSQDTGPYGYTF.

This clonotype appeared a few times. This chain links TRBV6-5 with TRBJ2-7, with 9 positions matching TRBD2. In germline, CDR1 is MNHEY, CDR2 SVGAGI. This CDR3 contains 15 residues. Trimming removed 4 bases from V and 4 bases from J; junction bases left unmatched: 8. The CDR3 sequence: CASSSSGTSRYEQYF. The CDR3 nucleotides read TGTGCCAGCAGTTCTTCCGGGACTAGCAGATACGAGCAGTACTTC.

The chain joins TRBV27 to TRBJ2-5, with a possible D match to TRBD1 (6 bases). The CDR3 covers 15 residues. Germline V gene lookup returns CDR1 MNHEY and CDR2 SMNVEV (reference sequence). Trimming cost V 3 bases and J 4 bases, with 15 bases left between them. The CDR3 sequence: CASSFAGALGETQYF. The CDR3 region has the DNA TGTGCCAGCAGTTTCGCAGGGGCCCTTGGAGAGACCCAGTACTTC.

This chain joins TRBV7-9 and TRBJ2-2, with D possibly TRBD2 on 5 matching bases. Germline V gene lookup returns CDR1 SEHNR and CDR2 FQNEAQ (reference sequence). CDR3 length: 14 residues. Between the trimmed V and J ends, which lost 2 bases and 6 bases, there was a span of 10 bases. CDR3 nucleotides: TGTGCCAGCAGCTTAAGCGGTCCGGCCGGGGAGCTGTTTTTT. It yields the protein CASSLSGPAGELFF.

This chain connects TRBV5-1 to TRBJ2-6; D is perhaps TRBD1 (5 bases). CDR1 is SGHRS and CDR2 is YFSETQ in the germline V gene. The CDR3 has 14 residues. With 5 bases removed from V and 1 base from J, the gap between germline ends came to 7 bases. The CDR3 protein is CASSDSSGANVLTF. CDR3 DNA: TGCGCCAGCAGTGACAGTTCTGGGGCCAACGTCCTGACTTTC.

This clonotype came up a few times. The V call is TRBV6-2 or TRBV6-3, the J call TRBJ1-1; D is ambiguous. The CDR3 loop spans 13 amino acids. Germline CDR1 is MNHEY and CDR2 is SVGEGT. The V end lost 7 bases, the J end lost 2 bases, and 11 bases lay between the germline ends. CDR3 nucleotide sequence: TGTGCCAGCATGATATACAGCAACACTGAAGCTTTCTTT. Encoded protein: CASMIYSNTEAFF.

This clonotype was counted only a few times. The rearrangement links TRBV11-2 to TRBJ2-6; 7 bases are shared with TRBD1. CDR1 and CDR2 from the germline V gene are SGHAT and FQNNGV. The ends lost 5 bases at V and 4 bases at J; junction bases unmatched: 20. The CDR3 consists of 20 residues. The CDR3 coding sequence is TGTGCCAGCAGCCGTATACGCCCCCTAGTTAAGGGGGCAGGGGCCAACGTCCTGACTTTC. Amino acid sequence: CASSRIRPLVKGAGANVLTF.

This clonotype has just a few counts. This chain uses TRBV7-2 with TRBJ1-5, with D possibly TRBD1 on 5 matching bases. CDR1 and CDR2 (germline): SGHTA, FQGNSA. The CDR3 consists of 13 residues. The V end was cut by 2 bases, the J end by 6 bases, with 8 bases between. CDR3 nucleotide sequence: TGTGCCAGCAGCTTACAGGGTGCTCAGCCCCAGCATTTT. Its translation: CASSLQGAQPQHF.